This T cell receptor beta chain is from a study of blood T cell repertoires in COVID-19. Study overall: Nucleic acid was either cDNA or gDNA, and it came from T cells, B-cell-depleted T cells, or PBMCs.

The junction had 4 bases not matched to a gene; V was cut back by 3 bases and J by 2 bases. Germline-derived CDR1 and CDR2 are LGHNA and YNFKEQ. The CDR3 has 18 amino acids. Study processing details: How many nucleated cells were present was estimated from reference gene primer amplification. Data came from immunoSEQ multiplex PCR; TCRdb stores just in-frame clones and leaves some out. That table gives V, J and clone size, and the DNA gave D and trimming. The sample consists of about 63,000 clones, over 75% of them appearing once. V usage is TRBV4-2 and J usage is TRBJ2-1; 16 bases match TRBD2. This receptor was taken from a man aged 55 to 70 with COVID-19, enrolled during active disease. The specimen sequenced was peripheral blood. This CDR3 is CASSQGLAGGPTYNEQFF. The CDR3 DNA sequence: TGTGCCAGCAGCCAGGGACTAGCGGGAGGGCCGACCTACAATGAGCAGTTCTTC.